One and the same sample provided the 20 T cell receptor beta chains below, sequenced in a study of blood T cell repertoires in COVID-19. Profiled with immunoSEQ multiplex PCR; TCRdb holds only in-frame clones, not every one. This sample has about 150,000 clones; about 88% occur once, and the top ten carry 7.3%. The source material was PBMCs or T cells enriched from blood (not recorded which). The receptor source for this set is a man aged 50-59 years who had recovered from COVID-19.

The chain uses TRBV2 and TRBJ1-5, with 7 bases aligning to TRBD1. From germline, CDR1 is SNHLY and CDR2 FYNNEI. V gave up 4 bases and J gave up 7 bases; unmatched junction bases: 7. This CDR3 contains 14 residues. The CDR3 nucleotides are TGTGCCAGCAGTGGCTACAGGGGTCGACAGCCCCAGCATTTT. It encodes CASSGYRGRQPQHF.

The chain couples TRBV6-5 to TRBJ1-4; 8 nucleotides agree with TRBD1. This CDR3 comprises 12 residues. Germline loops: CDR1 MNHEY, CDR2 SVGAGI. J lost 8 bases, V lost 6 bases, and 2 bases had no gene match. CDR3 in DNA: TGTGCCAGCAGGGACAGGGAAGAAAAACTGTTTTTT. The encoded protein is CASRDREEKLFF.

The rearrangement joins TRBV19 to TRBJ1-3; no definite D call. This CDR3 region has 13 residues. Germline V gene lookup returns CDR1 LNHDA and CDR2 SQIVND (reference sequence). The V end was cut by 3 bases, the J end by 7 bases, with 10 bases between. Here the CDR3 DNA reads TGTGCCAGTAGTATCTTGGCCATGAACACCATATATTTT. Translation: CASSILAMNTIYF.

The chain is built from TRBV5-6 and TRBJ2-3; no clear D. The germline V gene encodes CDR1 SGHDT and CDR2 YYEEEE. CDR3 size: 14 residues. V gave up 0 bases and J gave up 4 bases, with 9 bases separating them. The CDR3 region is CASSLGPLPDTQYF. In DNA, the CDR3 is TGTGCCAGCAGCTTGGGTCCACTCCCAGATACGCAGTATTTT. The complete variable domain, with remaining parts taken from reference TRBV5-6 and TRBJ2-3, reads DAGVTQSPTHLIKTRGQQVTLRCSPKSGHDTVSWYQQALGQGPQFIFQYYEEEERQRGNFPDRFSGHQFPNYSSELNVNALLLGDSALYLCASSLGPLPDTQYFGPGTRLTVL.

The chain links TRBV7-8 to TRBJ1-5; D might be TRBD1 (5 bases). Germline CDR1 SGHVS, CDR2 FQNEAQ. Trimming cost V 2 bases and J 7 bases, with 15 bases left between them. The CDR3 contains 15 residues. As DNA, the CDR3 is TGTGCCAGCAGCTTATACAGTACCCAGGGCCAGCCCCAGCATTTT. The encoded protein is CASSLYSTQGQPQHF.

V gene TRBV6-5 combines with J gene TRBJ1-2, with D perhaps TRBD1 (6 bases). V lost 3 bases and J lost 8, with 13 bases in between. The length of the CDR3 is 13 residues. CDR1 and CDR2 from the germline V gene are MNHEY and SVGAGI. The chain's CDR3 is CASSYGQGTGYTF. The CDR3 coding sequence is TGTGCCAGCAGTTATGGGCAGGGGACAGGCTACACCTTC.

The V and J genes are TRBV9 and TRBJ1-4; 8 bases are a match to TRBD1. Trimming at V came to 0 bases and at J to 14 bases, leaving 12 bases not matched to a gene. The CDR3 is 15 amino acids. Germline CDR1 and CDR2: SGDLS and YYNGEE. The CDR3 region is CASSVGGTGYDLLFF. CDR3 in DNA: TGTGCCAGCAGCGTAGGGGGGACAGGTTACGATCTGCTGTTTTTT.

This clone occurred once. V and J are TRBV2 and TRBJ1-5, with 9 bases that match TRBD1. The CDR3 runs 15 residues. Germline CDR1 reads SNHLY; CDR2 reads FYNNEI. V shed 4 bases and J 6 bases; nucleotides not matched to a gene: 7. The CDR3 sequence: CASSAATGGFQPQHF. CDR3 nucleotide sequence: TGTGCCAGCAGTGCCGCGACAGGGGGATTTCAGCCCCAGCATTTT.

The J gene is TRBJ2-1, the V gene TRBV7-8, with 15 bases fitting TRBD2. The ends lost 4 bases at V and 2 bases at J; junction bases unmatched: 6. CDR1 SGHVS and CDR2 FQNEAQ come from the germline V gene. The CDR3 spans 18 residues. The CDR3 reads CASSWGTSGGLTYNEQFF. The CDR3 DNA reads TGTGCCAGCAGCTGGGGGACTAGCGGGGGGCTAACCTACAATGAGCAGTTCTTC.

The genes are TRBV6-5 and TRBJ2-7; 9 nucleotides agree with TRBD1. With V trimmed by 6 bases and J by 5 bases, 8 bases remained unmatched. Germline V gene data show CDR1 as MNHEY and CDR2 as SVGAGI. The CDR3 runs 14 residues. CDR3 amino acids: CASRTRDRANEQYF. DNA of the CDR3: TGTGCCAGCAGGACCCGGGACAGGGCAAACGAGCAGTACTTC.

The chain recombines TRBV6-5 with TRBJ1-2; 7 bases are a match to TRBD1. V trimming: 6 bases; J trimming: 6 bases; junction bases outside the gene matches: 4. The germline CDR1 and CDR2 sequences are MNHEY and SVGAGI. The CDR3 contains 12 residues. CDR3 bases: TGTGCCAGCAGGAGACAGGGAGATGGCTACACCTTC. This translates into CASRRQGDGYTF.

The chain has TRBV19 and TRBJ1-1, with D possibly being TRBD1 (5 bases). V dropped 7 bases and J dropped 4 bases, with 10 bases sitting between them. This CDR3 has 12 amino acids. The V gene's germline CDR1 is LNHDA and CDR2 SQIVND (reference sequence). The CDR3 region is CASTRGVTEAFF. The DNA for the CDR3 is TGTGCCAGTACTCGGGGGGTCACTGAAGCTTTCTTT.

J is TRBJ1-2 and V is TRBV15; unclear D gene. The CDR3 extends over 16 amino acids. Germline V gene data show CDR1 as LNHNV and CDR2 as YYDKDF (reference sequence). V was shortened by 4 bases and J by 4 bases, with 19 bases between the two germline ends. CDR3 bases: TGTGCCACCAGCAACTACCAAGTCAACTCGCCCTATGGCTACACCTTC. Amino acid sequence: CATSNYQVNSPYGYTF.

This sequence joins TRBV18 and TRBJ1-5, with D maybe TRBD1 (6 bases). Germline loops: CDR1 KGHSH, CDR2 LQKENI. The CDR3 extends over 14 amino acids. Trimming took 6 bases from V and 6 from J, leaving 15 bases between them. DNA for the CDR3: TGTGCCAGCTCGGATTCAGGGGTGGGTCAGCCCCAGCATTTT. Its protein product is CASSDSGVGQPQHF. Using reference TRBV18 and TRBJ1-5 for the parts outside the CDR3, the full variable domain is NAGVMQNPRHLVRRRGQEARLRCSPMKGHSHVYWYRQLPEEGLKFMVYLQKENIIDESGMPKERFSAEFPKEGPSILRIQQVVRGDSAAYFCASSDSGVGQPQHFGDGTRLSIL.

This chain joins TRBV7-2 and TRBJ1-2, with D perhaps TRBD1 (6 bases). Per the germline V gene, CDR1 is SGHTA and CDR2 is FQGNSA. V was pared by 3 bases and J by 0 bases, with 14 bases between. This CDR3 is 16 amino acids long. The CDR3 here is CASSFGGRSPNYGYTF. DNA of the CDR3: TGTGCCAGCAGCTTCGGGGGGCGGTCTCCTAACTATGGCTACACCTTC.

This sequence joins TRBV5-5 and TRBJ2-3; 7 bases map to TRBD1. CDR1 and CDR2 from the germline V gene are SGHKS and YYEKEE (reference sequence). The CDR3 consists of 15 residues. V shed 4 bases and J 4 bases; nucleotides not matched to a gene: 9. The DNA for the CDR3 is TGTGCCAGCAGCGACACAGGGGCTTATCCAGATACGCAGTATTTT. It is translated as CASSDTGAYPDTQYF.

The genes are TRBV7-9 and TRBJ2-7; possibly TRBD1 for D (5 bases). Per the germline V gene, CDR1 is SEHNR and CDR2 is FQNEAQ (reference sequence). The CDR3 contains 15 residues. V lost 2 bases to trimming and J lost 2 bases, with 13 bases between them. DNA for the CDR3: TGTGCCAGCAGCTTATCGTTGGGGCAACCCTACGAGCAGTACTTC. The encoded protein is CASSLSLGQPYEQYF.

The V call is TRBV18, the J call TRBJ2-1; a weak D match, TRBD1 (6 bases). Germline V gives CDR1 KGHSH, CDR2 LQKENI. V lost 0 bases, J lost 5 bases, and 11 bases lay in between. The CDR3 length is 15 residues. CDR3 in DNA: TGTGCCAGCTCACCACCCACAGGGCCCCACAATGAGCAGTTCTTC. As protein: CASSPPTGPHNEQFF.

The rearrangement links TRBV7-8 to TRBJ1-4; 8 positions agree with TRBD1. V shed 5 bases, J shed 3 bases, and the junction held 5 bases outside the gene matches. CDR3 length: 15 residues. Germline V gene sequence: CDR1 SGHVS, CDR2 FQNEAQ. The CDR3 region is CASSPGGRANEKLFF. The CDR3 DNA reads TGTGCCAGCAGCCCAGGGGGCAGAGCTAATGAAAAACTGTTTTTT. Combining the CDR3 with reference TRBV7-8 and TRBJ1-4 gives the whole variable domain GAGVSQSPRYKVAKRGQDVALRCDPISGHVSLFWYQQALGQGPEFLTYFQNEAQLDKSGLPSDRFFAERPEGSVSTLKIQRTQQEDSAVYLCASSPGGRANEKLFFGSGTQLSVL.

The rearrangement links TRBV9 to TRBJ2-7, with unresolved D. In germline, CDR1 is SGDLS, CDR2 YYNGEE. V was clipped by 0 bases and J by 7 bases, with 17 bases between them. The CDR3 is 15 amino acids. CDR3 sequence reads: CASSVGGIPLEEQYF. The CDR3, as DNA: TGTGCCAGCAGCGTAGGCGGTATCCCCCTTGAGGAGCAGTACTTC.